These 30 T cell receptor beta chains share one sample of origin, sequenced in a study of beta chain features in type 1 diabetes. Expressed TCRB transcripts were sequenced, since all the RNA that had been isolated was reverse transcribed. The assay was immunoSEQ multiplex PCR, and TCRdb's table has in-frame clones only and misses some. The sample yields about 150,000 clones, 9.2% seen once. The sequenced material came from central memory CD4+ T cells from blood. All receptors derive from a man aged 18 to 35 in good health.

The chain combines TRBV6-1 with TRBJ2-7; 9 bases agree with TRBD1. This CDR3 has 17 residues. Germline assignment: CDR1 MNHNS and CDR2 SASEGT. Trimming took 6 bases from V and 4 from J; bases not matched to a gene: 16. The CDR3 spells CASRETGGAGMEYEQYF. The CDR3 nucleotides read TGTGCCAGCAGAGAAACAGGGGGCGCGGGGATGGAGTACGAGCAGTACTTC.

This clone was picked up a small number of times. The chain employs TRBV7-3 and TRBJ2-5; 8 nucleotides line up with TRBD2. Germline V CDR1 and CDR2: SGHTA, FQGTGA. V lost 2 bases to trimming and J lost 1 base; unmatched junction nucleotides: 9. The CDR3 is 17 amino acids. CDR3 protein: CASSLDVAGGRQETQYF. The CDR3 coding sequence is TGTGCCAGCAGCTTAGATGTGGCGGGGGGCCGCCAAGAGACCCAGTACTTC.

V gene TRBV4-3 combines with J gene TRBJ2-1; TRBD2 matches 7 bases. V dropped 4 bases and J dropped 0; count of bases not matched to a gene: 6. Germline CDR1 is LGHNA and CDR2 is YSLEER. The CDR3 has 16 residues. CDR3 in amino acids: CASSPMRESSYNEQFF. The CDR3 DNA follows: TGCGCCAGCAGCCCCATGCGGGAGAGCTCCTACAATGAGCAGTTCTTC.

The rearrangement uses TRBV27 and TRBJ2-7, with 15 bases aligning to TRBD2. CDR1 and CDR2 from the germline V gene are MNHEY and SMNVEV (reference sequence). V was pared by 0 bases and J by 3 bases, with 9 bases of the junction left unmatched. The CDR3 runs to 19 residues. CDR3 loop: CASSLSAGLAGGGYYEQYF. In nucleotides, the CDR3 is TGTGCCAGCAGTTTATCGGCCGGACTAGCGGGGGGGGGCTACTACGAGCAGTACTTC.

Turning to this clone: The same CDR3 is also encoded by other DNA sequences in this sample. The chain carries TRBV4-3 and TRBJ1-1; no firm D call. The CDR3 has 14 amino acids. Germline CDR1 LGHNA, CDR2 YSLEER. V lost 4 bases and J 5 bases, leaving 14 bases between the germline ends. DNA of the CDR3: TGCGCCAGCAGCCGCGGAGGGTCAGAGACTGAAGCTTTCTTT. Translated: CASSRGGSETEAFF.

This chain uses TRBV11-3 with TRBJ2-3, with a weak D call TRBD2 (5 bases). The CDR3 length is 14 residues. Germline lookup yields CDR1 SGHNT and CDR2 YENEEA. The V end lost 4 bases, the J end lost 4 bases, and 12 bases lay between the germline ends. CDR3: CASSSIRGPDTQYF. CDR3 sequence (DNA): TGTGCCAGCAGCTCAATCAGAGGGCCAGATACGCAGTATTTT.

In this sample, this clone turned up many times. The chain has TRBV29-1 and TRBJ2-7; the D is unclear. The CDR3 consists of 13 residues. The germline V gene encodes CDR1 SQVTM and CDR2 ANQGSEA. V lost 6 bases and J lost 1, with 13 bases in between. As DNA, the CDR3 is TGCAGCGTACGCGGATCCGCTTCCTACGAGCAGTACTTC. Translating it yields CSVRGSASYEQYF.

The CDR3 region is CASSGQGTNEQFF. CDR3 DNA: TGTGCCAGTAGTGGGCAGGGCACCAATGAGCAGTTCTTC. The rearrangement links TRBV19 to TRBJ2-1; a weak D match, TRBD1 (5 bases). This CDR3 is 13 amino acids long. Trimming removed 5 bases at V and 6 bases at J, with 11 bases between. Germline-derived CDR1 and CDR2 are LNHDA and SQIVND (reference sequence).

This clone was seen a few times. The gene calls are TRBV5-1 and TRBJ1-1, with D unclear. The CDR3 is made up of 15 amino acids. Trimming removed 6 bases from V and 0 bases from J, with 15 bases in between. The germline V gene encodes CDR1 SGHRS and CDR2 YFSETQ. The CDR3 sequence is CASTWADHMNTEAFF. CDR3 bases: TGCGCCAGCACCTGGGCAGACCACATGAACACTGAAGCTTTCTTT.

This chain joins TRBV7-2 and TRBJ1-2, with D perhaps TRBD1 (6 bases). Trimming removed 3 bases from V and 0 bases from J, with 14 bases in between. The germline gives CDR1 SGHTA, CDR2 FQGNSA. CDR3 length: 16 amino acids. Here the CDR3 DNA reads TGTGCCAGCAGCTTCCGACAGGTCACAGCTAACTATGGCTACACCTTC. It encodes CASSFRQVTANYGYTF. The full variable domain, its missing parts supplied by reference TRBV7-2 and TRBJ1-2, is GAGVSQSPSNKVTEKGKDVELRCDPISGHTALYWYRQSLGQGLEFLIYFQGNSAPDKSGLPSDRFSAERTGGSVSTLTIQRTQQEDSAVYLCASSFRQVTANYGYTFGSGTRLTVV.

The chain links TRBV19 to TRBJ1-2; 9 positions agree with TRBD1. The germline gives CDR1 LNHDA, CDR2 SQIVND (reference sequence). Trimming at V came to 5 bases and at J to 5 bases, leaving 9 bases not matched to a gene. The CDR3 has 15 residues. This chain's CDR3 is CASSPMDRGKYGYTF. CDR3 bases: TGTGCCAGTAGTCCTATGGACAGGGGTAAATATGGCTACACCTTC. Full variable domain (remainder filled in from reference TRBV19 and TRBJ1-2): DGGITQSPKYLFRKEGQNVTLSCEQNLNHDAMYWYRQDPGQGLRLIYYSQIVNDFQKGDIAEGYSVSREKKESFPLTVTSAQKNPTAFYLCASSPMDRGKYGYTFGSGTRLTVV.

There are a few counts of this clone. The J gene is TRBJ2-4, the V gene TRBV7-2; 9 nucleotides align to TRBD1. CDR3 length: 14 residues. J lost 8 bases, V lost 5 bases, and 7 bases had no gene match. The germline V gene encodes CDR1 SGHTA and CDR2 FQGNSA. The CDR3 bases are TGTGCCAGCAGCCCGGGACAGGGAGAGGACATTCAGTACTTC. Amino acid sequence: CASSPGQGEDIQYF.

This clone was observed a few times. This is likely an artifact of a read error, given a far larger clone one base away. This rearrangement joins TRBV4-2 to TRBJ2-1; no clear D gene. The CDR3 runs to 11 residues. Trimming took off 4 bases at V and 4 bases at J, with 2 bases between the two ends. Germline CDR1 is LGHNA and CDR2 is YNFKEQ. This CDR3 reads CASSPYNEQFF. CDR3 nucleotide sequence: TGTGCCAGCAGCCCATACAATGAGCAGTTCTTC.

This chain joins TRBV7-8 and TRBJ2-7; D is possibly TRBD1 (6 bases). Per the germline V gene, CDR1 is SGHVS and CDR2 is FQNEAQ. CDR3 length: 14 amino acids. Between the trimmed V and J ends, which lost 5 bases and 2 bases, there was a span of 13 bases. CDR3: CASSLQGIAYEQYF. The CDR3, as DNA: TGTGCCAGCAGCCTACAGGGTATTGCCTACGAGCAGTACTTC.

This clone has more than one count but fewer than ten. CDR3 sequence reads: CASNAGGYNQPQHF. The CDR3 DNA follows: TGTGCCAGCAATGCAGGGGGTTACAATCAGCCCCAGCATTTT. The chain recombines TRBV7-9 with TRBJ1-5, with 7 nucleotides matching TRBD1. The germline V gene encodes CDR1 SEHNR and CDR2 FQNEAQ (reference sequence). After removal of 7 bases from V and 3 bases from J, the junction contained 6 bases not matched to a gene. The CDR3 contains 14 residues.

The CDR3 spells CASSNPMDPRGEQYF. CDR3 in DNA: TGTGCCAGCAGTAACCCAATGGACCCCCGGGGCGAGCAGTACTTC. V is TRBV6-5 and J is TRBJ2-7; possible D gene TRBD2, 5 bases. This CDR3 contains 15 residues. The V end lost 5 bases, the J end lost 6 bases, and 20 bases lay between the germline ends. In germline, CDR1 is MNHEY, CDR2 SVGAGI.

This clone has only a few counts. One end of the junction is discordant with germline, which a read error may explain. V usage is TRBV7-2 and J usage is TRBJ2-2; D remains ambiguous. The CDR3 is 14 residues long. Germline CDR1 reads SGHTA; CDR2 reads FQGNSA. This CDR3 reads CASTLRLATGELFF. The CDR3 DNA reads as TGTGCCAGCACCTTAAGACTGGCCACCGGGGAGCTGTTTTTT.

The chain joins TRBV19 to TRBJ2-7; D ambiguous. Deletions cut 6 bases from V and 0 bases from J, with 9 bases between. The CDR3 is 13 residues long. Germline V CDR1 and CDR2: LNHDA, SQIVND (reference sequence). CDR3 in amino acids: CASSQDSSYEQYF. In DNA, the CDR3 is TGTGCCAGTAGCCAGGATAGCTCCTACGAGCAGTACTTC.

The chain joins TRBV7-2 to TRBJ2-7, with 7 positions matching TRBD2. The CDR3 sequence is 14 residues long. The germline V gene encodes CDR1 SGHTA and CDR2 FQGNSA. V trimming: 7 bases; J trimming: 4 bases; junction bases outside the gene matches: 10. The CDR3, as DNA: TGTGCCAGCACCTCCCCTGGGGGGGGATACGAGCAGTACTTC. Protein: CASTSPGGGYEQYF.

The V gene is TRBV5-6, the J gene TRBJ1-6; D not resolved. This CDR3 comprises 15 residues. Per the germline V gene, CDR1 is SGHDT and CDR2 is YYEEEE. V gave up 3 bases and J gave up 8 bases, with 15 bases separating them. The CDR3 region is CASSWALAGYSPLHF. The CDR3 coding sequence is TGTGCCAGCAGCTGGGCGCTGGCAGGTTATTCACCCCTCCACTTT. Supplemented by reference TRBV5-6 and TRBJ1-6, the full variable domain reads DAGVTQSPTHLIKTRGQQVTLRCSPKSGHDTVSWYQQALGQGPQFIFQYYEEEERQRGNFPDRFSGHQFPNYSSELNVNALLLGDSALYLCASSWALAGYSPLHFGNGTRLTVT.

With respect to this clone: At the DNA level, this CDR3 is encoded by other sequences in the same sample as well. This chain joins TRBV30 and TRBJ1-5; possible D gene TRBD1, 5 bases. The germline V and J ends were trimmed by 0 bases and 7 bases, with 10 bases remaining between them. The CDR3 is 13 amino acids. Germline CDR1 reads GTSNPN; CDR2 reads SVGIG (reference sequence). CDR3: CAWSVGGDQPQHF. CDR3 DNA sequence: TGTGCCTGGAGTGTGGGAGGGGACCAGCCCCAGCATTTT. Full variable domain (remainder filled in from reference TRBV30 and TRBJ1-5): SQTIHQWPATLVQPVGSPLSLECTVEGTSNPNLYWYRQAAGRGLQLLFYSVGIGQISSEVPQNLSASRPQDRQFILSSKKLLLSDSGFYLCAWSVGGDQPQHFGDGTRLSIL.

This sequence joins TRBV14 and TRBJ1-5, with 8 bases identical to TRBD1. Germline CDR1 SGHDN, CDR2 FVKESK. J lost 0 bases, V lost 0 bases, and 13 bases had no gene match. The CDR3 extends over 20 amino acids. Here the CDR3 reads CASSQDTWDRPQYSNQPQHF. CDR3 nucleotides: TGTGCCAGCAGCCAAGATACTTGGGACAGGCCTCAATATAGCAATCAGCCCCAGCATTTT.

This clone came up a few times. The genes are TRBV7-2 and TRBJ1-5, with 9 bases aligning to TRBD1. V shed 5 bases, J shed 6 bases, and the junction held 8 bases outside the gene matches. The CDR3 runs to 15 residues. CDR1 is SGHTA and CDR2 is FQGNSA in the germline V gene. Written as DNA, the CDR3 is TGTGCCAGCAGCGCGACAGGGGGAGCGGGTCAGCCCCAGCATTTT. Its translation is CASSATGGAGQPQHF. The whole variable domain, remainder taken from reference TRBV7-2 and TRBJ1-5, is GAGVSQSPSNKVTEKGKDVELRCDPISGHTALYWYRQSLGQGLEFLIYFQGNSAPDKSGLPSDRFSAERTGGSVSTLTIQRTQQEDSAVYLCASSATGGAGQPQHFGDGTRLSIL.

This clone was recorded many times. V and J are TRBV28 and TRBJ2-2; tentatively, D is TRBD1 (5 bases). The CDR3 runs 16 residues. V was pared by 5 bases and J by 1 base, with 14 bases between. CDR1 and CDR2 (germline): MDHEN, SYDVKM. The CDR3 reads CASSKQGQLNTGELFF. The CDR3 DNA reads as TGTGCCAGCAGTAAACAAGGACAACTGAACACCGGGGAGCTGTTTTTT. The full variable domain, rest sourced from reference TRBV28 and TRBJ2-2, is DVKVTQSSRYLVKRTGEKVFLECVQDMDHENMFWYRQDPGLGLRLIYFSYDVKMKEKGDIPEGYSVSREKKERFSLILESASTNQTSMYLCASSKQGQLNTGELFFGEGSRLTVL.

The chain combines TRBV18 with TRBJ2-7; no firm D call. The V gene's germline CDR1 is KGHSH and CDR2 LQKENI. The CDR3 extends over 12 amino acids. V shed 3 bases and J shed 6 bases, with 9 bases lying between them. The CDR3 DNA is TGTGCCAGCTCACCGTCGAGAGCCGAGCAGTACTTC. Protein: CASSPSRAEQYF.

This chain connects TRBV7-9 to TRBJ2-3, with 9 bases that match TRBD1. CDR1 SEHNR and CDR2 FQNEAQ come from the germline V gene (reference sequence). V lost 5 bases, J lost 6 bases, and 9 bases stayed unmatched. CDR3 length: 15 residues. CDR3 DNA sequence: TGTGCCAGCAGCACAGGGGACAGGGTGTGGGATACGCAGTATTTT. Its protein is CASSTGDRVWDTQYF. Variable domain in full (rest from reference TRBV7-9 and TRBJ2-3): DTGVSQNPRHKITKRGQNVTFRCDPISEHNRLYWYRQTLGQGPEFLTYFQNEAQLEKSRLLSDRFSAERPKGSFSTLEIQRTEQGDSAMYLCASSTGDRVWDTQYFGPGTRLTVL.

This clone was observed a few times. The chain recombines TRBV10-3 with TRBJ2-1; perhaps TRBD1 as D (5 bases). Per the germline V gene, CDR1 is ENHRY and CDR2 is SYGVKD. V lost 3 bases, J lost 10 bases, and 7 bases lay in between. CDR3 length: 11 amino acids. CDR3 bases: TGTGCCATCAGTGACAGGGCGGAGCAGTTCTTC. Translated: CAISDRAEQFF.

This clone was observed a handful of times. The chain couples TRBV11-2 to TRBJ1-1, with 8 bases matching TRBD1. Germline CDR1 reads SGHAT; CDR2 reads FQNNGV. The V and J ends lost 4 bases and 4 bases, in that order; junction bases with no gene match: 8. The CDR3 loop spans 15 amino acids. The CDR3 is CASSSLTGVGTEAFF. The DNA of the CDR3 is TGTGCCAGCAGCTCGCTGACAGGGGTTGGCACTGAAGCTTTCTTT.

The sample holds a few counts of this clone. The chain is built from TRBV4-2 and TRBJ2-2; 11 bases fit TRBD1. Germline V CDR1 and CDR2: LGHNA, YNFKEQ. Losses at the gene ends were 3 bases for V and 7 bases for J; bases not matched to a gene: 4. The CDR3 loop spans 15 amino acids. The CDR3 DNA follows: TGTGCCAGCAGCCACGTAGGGACAGGGGGCGGGGAGCTGTTTTTT. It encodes CASSHVGTGGGELFF.

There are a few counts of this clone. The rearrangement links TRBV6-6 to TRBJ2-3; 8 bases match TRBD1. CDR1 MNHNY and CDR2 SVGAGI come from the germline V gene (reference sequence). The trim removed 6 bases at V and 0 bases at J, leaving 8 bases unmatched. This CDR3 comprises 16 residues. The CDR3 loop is CASRHPGGESTDTQYF. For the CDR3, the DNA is TGTGCCAGCAGACACCCAGGGGGCGAGAGCACAGATACGCAGTATTTT.